The 15 T cell receptor beta chains in this list originate from one sample, sequenced in a study of monozygotic twins with inflammatory bowel disease. TCRdb processed the 5' RACE reads again and assigns one entry to each CDR3 protein, with no DNA. Its clone listing holds 150,000 or so distinct CDR3 sequences. The sequenced sample consisted of blood. These TCRs come from a human donor with ulcerative colitis or Crohn's disease, or a healthy co-twin of an affected twin (not recorded which).

The CDR3 protein is CASSFGASVSTDTQYF. The chain employs TRBV5-1 and TRBJ2-3; TCRdb reports TRBD1, a call that lacks DNA to check it against. This CDR3 spans 16 amino acids. Germline lookup yields CDR1 SGHRS and CDR2 YFSETQ.

This chain uses TRBV7-6 with TRBJ2-7; the D call from TCRdb, TRBD2, cannot be confirmed without DNA. CDR1 and CDR2 from the germline V gene are SGHVS and FNYEAQ. The CDR3 length is 15 residues. The CDR3 is CASSLAGGGSGEQYF.

The chain has TRBV20-1 and TRBJ2-7. CDR1 and CDR2 from the germline V gene are DFQATT and SNEGSKA (reference sequence). CDR3 size: 14 residues. The CDR3 reads CSARVPGRAYEQYF.

This rearrangement joins TRBV14 to TRBJ2-2; with no DNA, the TCRdb D assignment of TRBD1 cannot be verified. The CDR3 has 20 residues. The germline CDR1 and CDR2 sequences are SGHDN and FVKESK. The CDR3 sequence: CASSHSRSNRPPDDTGELFF.

V is TRBV27 and J is TRBJ1-6; absent DNA, TCRdb's TRBD1 call cannot be checked. Germline values: CDR1 MNHEY, CDR2 SMNVEV (reference sequence). The CDR3 covers 15 residues. The CDR3 is CASSFGTGGNSPLHF.

Here the CDR3 reads CASSTRQGWTEAFF. The chain uses TRBV21-1 and TRBJ1-1; TCRdb indicates TRBD1, and absent DNA this call remains unverified. TRBV21-1 is a pseudogene segment. There are 14 residues in the CDR3.

This chain joins TRBV5-1 and TRBJ2-1; TCRdb designates TRBD1, a call that cannot be tested without DNA. Germline V gives CDR1 SGHRS, CDR2 YFSETQ. The CDR3 is 18 amino acids. The CDR3 reads CASSLAPWVGVPRNEQFF.

The chain combines TRBV5-1 with TRBJ1-4. Germline V gene lookup returns CDR1 SGHRS and CDR2 YFSETQ. CDR3 length: 14 amino acids. The CDR3 spells CASSRGWDNEKLFF. The full variable domain, completed using reference TRBV5-1 and TRBJ1-4, is KAGVTQTPRYLIKTRGQQVTLSCSPISGHRSVSWYQQTPGQGLQFLFEYFSETQRNKGNFPGRFSGRQFSNSRSEMNVSTLELGDSALYLCASSRGWDNEKLFFGSGTQLSVL.

This chain connects TRBV7-2 to TRBJ2-3. The CDR3 is made up of 15 amino acids. Germline V gene sequence: CDR1 SGHTA, CDR2 FQGNSA. CDR3 protein: CASSLARTSVDTQYF.

The CDR3 loop is CASSKAGPNTGELFF. The genes are TRBV25-1 and TRBJ2-2. Germline V gene sequence: CDR1 MGHDK, CDR2 SYGVNS. The CDR3 is made up of 15 amino acids.

This chain connects TRBV11-2 to TRBJ2-2; the D call of TRBD1 rests on TCRdb alone, since no DNA is present to check it. There are 17 residues in the CDR3. Per the germline V gene, CDR1 is SGHAT and CDR2 is FQNNGV. Here the CDR3 reads CASSRTVETGLGGELFF.

The chain combines TRBV20-1 with TRBJ1-2; TCRdb picks TRBD1, but there is no DNA to check that call. The CDR3 extends over 13 amino acids. The germline V gene encodes CDR1 DFQATT and CDR2 SNEGSKA (reference sequence). The CDR3 reads CSASPGQNYGYTF.

J is TRBJ2-3 and V is TRBV5-1. Germline CDR1 reads SGHRS; CDR2 reads YFSETQ. This CDR3 is 11 amino acids long. CDR3 amino acids: CASMESDTQYF.

This chain links TRBV5-1 with TRBJ2-1; TCRdb returns TRBD2, unconfirmable since there is no DNA. CDR3 length equals 16 residues. Per the germline V gene, CDR1 is SGHRS and CDR2 is YFSETQ. Here the CDR3 reads CASSSGLAGGVGEQFF.

V gene TRBV5-1 combines with J gene TRBJ1-4. Germline V gene lookup returns CDR1 SGHRS and CDR2 YFSETQ. The CDR3 totals 14 residues. The CDR3 protein is CASSLRTYNEKLFF.